This T cell receptor (beta chain) was identified during a study of cytomegalovirus exposure and HLA in healthy donors. Of note for this clone: No antigen is known for it.

Regarding the study as a whole: Researchers catalogued approximately 170 TCR beta chains as cytomegalovirus-associated. Immune exposure information available was restricted to CMV serostatus.

Both 60 Vbeta primers and 13 Jbeta primers went into the PCR. TCRdb's table, derived via immunoSEQ multiplex PCR, lists solely in-frame clones and lacks some. The sample gives tens of thousands of clones, 55% to 75% of which show up once; 3% to 4% is in the top ten. The study sampled nominally healthy donors, though unrecorded immune exposures were likely. Germline CDR1 is SQVTM and CDR2 is ANQGSEA. The junction had 5 bases not matched to a gene; V was cut back by 8 bases and J by 10 bases. The CDR3 extends over 10 amino acids. The source material was PBMCs. The J gene is TRBJ1-2, the V gene TRBV29-1; TRBD1 matches at 9 bases. The clonotype comes from a woman aged 30 to 39 in good health and CMV-seronegative. This CDR3 is CSSWTGAYTF. In DNA, the CDR3 is TGCAGCTCATGGACAGGGGCCTACACCTTC.